The clone carrying this T cell receptor (beta chain) was recorded a few times. The antigen remains undetermined. This sample is part of a study of beta chain features in type 1 diabetes. Findings and limits, study-wide: A moderate, significant TCRB CDR3 shortening appeared in type 1 diabetes across four CD4+ subsets. Within the patient group, naive, central memory and Treg TCRB repertoires appeared more similar to each other than within healthy donors.

Reverse transcribing all isolated RNA meant expressed TCRB transcripts were sequenced. Some clones are missing from TCRdb's copy, which holds only in-frame ones; the method was immunoSEQ multiplex PCR. The table has over 200,000 clones, roughly a tenth seen once. The CDR3 runs 16 residues. In germline, CDR1 is SQVTM, CDR2 ANQGSEA. V was shortened by 6 bases and J by 2 bases, with 23 bases between the two germline ends. On average, the one heparinised blood draw given by each donor was roughly 100 mL. The sequence was collected from a man aged 25 to 40 with type 1 diabetes. The chain couples TRBV29-1 to TRBJ2-7, with a tentative D call TRBD2 (5 bases). Sequencing input: naive CD4+ T cells from blood. The CDR3 reads CSVAPKWRTNTYEQYF. The CDR3 DNA sequence: TGCAGCGTGGCCCCAAAATGGAGGACCAATACCTACGAGCAGTACTTC.